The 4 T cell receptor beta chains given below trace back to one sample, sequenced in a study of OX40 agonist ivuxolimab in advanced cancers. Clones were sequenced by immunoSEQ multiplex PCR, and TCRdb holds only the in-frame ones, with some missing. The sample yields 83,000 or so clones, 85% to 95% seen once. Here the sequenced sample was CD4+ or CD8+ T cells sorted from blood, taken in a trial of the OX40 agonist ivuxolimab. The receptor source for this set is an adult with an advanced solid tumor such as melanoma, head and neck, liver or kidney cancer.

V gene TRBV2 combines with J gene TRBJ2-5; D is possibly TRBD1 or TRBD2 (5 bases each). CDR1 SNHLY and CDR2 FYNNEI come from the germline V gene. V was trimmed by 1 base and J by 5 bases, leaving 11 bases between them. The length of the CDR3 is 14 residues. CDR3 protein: CASSEVFREETQYF. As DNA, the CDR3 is TGTGCCAGCAGTGAAGTCTTCAGGGAGGAGACCCAGTACTTC.

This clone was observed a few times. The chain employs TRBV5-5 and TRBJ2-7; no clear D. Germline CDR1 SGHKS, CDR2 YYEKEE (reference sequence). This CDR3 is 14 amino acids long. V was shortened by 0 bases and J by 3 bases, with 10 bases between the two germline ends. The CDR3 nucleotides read TGTGCCAGCAGCTTGGCCGTCGGAGACTACGAGCAGTACTTC. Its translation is CASSLAVGDYEQYF.

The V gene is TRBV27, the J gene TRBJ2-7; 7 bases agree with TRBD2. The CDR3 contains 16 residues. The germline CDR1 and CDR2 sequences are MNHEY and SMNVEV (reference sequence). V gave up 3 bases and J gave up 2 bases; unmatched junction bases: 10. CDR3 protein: CASSFRGWREPYEQYF. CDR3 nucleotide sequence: TGTGCCAGCAGTTTCCGCGGGTGGCGGGAGCCCTACGAGCAGTACTTC.

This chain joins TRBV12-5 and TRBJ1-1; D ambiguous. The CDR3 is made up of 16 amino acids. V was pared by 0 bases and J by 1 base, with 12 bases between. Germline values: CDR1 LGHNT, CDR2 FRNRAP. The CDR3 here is CASGLVLTAGNTEAFF. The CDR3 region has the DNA TGTGCTAGTGGTTTGGTACTAACGGCGGGGAACACTGAAGCTTTCTTT.